The clone carrying this T cell receptor (beta chain) has just one count. Its cognate antigen is unknown. This specimen belongs to a study of OX40 agonist ivuxolimab in advanced cancers. The data were produced by immunoSEQ multiplex PCR, yet TCRdb's version contains in-frame clones alone and is incomplete. The sample lists nearly 55,000 clones, almost 85% occurring once. CDR1 and CDR2 from the germline V gene are SGHAT and FQNNGV. The CDR3 extends over 19 amino acids. V trimming: 5 bases; J trimming: 8 bases; junction bases outside the gene matches: 18. Study-wide findings and caveats: Blood T cells, both CD4+ and CD8+, expanded clonally by week 6 at 0.1 to 3.0 mg/kg.

The sequenced sample was CD4+ or CD8+ T cells sorted from blood, obtained in a trial of the OX40 agonist ivuxolimab. The TCR comes from an adult with an advanced solid tumor such as melanoma, head and neck, liver or kidney cancer. The chain employs TRBV11-2 and TRBJ1-4; TRBD1 matches 12 bases. CDR3 bases: TGTGCCAGCAGCCTACCTCAATACCGGGACAGGGGGCGCCAGGAAAAACTGTTTTTT. Translated: CASSLPQYRDRGRQEKLFF.